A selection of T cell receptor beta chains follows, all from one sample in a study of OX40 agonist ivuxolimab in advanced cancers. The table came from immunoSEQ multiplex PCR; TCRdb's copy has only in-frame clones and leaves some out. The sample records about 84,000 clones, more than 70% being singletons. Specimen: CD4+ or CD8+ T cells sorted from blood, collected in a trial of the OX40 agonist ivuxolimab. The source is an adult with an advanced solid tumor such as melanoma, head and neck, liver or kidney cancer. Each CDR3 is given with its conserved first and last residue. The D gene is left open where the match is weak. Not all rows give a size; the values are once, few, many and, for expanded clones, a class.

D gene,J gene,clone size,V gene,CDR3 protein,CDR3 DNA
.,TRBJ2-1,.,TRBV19,CASSIGGTNRNEQFF,TGTGCCAGTAGTATTGGGGGGACCAACCGCAATGAGCAGTTCTTC
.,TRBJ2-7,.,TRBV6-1,CASSEGSYEQYF,TGTGCCAGCAGTGAAGGTAGTTACGAGCAGTACTTC
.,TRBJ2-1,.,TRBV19,CASSIVTETYNEQFF,TGTGCCAGTAGTATTGTGACAGAGACCTACAATGAGCAGTTCTTC
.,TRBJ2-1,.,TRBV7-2,CASSWRAGINEQFF,TGTGCCAGCAGCTGGAGGGCAGGGATCAATGAGCAGTTCTTC
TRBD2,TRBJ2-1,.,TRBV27,CASRVTAGVNNEQFF,TGTGCCAGCAGGGTTACTGCGGGGGTTAACAATGAGCAGTTCTTC
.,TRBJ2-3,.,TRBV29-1,CSVVGSTDTQYF,TGCAGCGTTGTAGGTAGCACAGATACGCAGTATTTT
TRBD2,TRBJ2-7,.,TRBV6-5,CASRSLAGATYEQYF,TGTGCCAGCAGATCCCTAGCGGGAGCCACCTACGAGCAGTACTTC
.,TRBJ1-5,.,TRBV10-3,CAISAKPPAGNQPQHF,TGTGCCATCAGTGCCAAACCCCCGGCAGGCAATCAGCCCCAGCATTTT
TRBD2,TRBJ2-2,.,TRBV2,CARGRGSGELFF,TGTGCCAGGGGGCGGGGGTCCGGGGAGCTGTTTTTT
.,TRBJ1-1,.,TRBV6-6,CASSYLPGTEAFF,TGTGCCAGCAGTTACCTCCCGGGTACGGAAGCTTTCTTT
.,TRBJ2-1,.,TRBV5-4,CASSMAGRGTDEQFF,TGTGCCAGCAGCATGGCGGGACGCGGGACGGATGAGCAGTTCTTC
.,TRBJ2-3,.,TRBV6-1,CASSVGDSLNTQYF,TGTGCCAGCAGTGTGGGAGATTCGCTGAATACGCAGTATTTT
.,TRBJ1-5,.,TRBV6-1,CASKWTKQNQPQHF,TGTGCCAGCAAGTGGACCAAGCAAAATCAGCCCCAGCATTTT
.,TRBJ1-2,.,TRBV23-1,CASSRSGAVDGQTKSDYGYTF,TGCGCCAGCAGTCGGAGCGGTGCGGTGGATGGACAGACTAAGTCTGACTATGGCTACACCTTC
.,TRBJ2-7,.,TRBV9,CASSATGTTTYEQYF,TGTGCCAGCAGCGCAACCGGGACAACCACCTACGAGCAGTACTTC
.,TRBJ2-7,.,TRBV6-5,CASRRDRTLYEQYF,TGTGCCAGCAGAAGGGACCGAACTTTATACGAGCAGTACTTC
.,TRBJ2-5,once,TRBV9,CASSVDVPGGQRETQYF,TGTGCCAGCAGCGTAGACGTCCCGGGAGGACAGCGAGAGACCCAGTACTTC